A selection of T cell receptor beta chains follows, all from one sample in a study of blood T cell repertoires in COVID-19. The repertoire was sequenced with immunoSEQ multiplex PCR; TCRdb's copy has only in-frame clones and lacks some. The repertoire includes about 270,000 clones, around nine tenths of them detected once, and approximately 14% sits in the top ten. The sample was peripheral blood. These receptors originate from a woman aged 70-85 years with COVID-19, enrolled during active disease. Each CDR3 is given with its conserved first and last residue. A D gene is named only where the DNA matches it firmly. Expanded clones get a size class; other rows say once, few or many, or leave the size out.

TRBV10-3,TRBD1,TRBJ1-3,.,TGTGCCATCAGCCCGGGACAGGTCTCTGGAAACACCATATATTTT,CAISPGQVSGNTIYF
TRBV5-1,TRBD1,TRBJ1-1,.,TGCGCCAGCAGCTCAACGACAGGGCTCGGAATCACTGAAGCTTTCTTT,CASSSTTGLGITEAFF
TRBV27,TRBD2,TRBJ2-3,.,TGTGCCAGCAGTTTACTAGCGGGGGATACGCAGTATTTT,CASSLLAGDTQYF
TRBV7-2,TRBD2,TRBJ2-7,.,TGTGCCAGCAGACGGGGCCAACTAGCGGAGTACGAGCAGTACTTC,CASRRGQLAEYEQYF
TRBV28,TRBD1,TRBJ1-4,.,TGTGCCAGCAAGTCGACAGGGGGCTCTAATGAAAAACTGTTTTTT,CASKSTGGSNEKLFF
TRBV4-2,TRBD1,TRBJ2-6,once,TGTGCCAGCAGCCAAGATAGACAGGGTTGGACTGGGGCCAACGTCCTGACTTTC,CASSQDRQGWTGANVLTF
TRBV29-1,.,TRBJ2-1,.,TGCAGCGTTGCACGGGGATGGGATGAGCAGTTCTTC,CSVARGWDEQFF
TRBV2,.,TRBJ1-2,.,TGTGCCAGCAGTGATAACTCACACTATGGCTACACCTTC,CASSDNSHYGYTF
TRBV30,.,TRBJ1-2,.,TGTGCCTGGAGTTTAAACTATGGCTACACCTTC,CAWSLNYGYTF
TRBV27,.,TRBJ2-7,.,TGTGCCAGCAGCCACGACAGGAGACCCTACGAGCAGTACTTC,CASSHDRRPYEQYF
TRBV24-1,TRBD1,TRBJ2-1,.,TGTGCCACTAGTTTTCGGGACAGCCGCGATGAGCAGTTCTTC,CATSFRDSRDEQFF
TRBV19,.,TRBJ1-2,.,TGTGCCAGTAGAGCCCCACAGGAGCGCTATGGCTACACCTTC,CASRAPQERYGYTF
TRBV5-6,.,TRBJ2-7,.,TGTGCCAGCAGCTTTGGGGGAGGCGAGCAGTACTTC,CASSFGGGEQYF
TRBV28,.,TRBJ1-5,.,TGTGCCAGCAGAGGGGGGAGGGGGGAAGGAAGCAATCAGCCCCAGCATTTT,CASRGGRGEGSNQPQHF
TRBV20-1,TRBD2,TRBJ2-4,.,TGCAGTGCTAGTCTAGCGGGGGGAGCCAAAAACATTCAGTACTTC,CSASLAGGAKNIQYF
TRBV5-1,.,TRBJ2-5,.,TGCGCCAGCAGCTTGGGGGCTGAGACCCAGTACTTC,CASSLGAETQYF
TRBV7-2,TRBD1,TRBJ1-2,.,TGTGCCAGCAGCTTAGAAGGGACAGGGGGCTACTATGGCTACACCTTC,CASSLEGTGGYYGYTF
TRBV2,TRBD1,TRBJ1-5,few,TGTGCCAGCAGGGAGACAGGGAACAATCAGCCCCAGCATTTT,CASRETGNNQPQHF
TRBV7-9,.,TRBJ1-1,few,TGTGCCAGCAGCTTGCGTTCCGCTGAAGCTTTCTTT,CASSLRSAEAFF
TRBV5-1,.,TRBJ2-5,.,TGCGCCAGCAGCTTGGACAGGATTGAGACCCAGTACTTC,CASSLDRIETQYF
TRBV18,.,TRBJ1-4,.,TGTGCCAGCTCACCGCTATCGGGACACACAACTAATGAAAAACTGTTTTTT,CASSPLSGHTTNEKLFF
TRBV27,.,TRBJ1-1,.,TGTGCCAGCAGTCCGTTTGGGCACACTGAAGCTTTCTTT,CASSPFGHTEAFF
TRBV18,TRBD1,TRBJ2-3,.,TGTGCCAGCTCACCCCCCGGGACAGGGATCGGCTCAGATACGCAGTATTTT,CASSPPGTGIGSDTQYF
TRBV27,.,TRBJ1-1,.,TGTGCCAGCAGTTTCCCGGGGAACACTGAAGCTTTCTTT,CASSFPGNTEAFF
TRBV2,.,TRBJ1-4,.,TGTGCCAGCAGGGGGCAGGGGATGGCTAATGAAAAACTGTTTTTT,CASRGQGMANEKLFF
TRBV5-6,TRBD2,TRBJ2-2,.,TGTGCCAGCAGCCCCCGTAGCGGGGGGGCCACCGGGGAGCTGTTTTTT,CASSPRSGGATGELFF
TRBV7-3,.,TRBJ1-4,.,TGTGCCAGCAGCCCCCGGACAGTCAACGACATTAATGAAAAACTGTTTTTT,CASSPRTVNDINEKLFF
TRBV2,TRBD2,TRBJ2-1,.,TGTGCCAGCAGTAGGACTAGCGGGGGGGTCCATGAGCAGTTCTTC,CASSRTSGGVHEQFF
TRBV21-1,.,TRBJ2-7,.,TGTGCCAGCAGCAAAGGCCCAGGGGGCTCCGAGCAGTACTTC,CASSKGPGGSEQYF
TRBV27,.,TRBJ2-7,.,TGTGCCAGCAGTCCATCGACAGGTTCCCTTTCCTACGAGCAGTACTTC,CASSPSTGSLSYEQYF
TRBV20-1,TRBD2,TRBJ2-1,.,TGCAGTGCTAGTGTCTTAGCGGGGGCCATCAATGAGCAGTTCTTC,CSASVLAGAINEQFF
TRBV6-5,TRBD1,TRBJ2-7,.,TGTGCCAGCAGTTCCCTAACAGGGGGCAAGGGCGAGCAGTACTTC,CASSSLTGGKGEQYF
TRBV5-5,TRBD2,TRBJ2-7,.,TGTGCCAGCAGCTCAGGACTAGCCTCCTACGAGCAGTACTTC,CASSSGLASYEQYF
TRBV19,.,TRBJ1-5,.,TGTGCCAGTAGTATAGACAGGGTTCAGCCCCAGCATTTT,CASSIDRVQPQHF
TRBV9,.,TRBJ2-1,.,TGTGCCAGCAGCGAAACAGGTCCCTACAATGAGCAGTTCTTC,CASSETGPYNEQFF